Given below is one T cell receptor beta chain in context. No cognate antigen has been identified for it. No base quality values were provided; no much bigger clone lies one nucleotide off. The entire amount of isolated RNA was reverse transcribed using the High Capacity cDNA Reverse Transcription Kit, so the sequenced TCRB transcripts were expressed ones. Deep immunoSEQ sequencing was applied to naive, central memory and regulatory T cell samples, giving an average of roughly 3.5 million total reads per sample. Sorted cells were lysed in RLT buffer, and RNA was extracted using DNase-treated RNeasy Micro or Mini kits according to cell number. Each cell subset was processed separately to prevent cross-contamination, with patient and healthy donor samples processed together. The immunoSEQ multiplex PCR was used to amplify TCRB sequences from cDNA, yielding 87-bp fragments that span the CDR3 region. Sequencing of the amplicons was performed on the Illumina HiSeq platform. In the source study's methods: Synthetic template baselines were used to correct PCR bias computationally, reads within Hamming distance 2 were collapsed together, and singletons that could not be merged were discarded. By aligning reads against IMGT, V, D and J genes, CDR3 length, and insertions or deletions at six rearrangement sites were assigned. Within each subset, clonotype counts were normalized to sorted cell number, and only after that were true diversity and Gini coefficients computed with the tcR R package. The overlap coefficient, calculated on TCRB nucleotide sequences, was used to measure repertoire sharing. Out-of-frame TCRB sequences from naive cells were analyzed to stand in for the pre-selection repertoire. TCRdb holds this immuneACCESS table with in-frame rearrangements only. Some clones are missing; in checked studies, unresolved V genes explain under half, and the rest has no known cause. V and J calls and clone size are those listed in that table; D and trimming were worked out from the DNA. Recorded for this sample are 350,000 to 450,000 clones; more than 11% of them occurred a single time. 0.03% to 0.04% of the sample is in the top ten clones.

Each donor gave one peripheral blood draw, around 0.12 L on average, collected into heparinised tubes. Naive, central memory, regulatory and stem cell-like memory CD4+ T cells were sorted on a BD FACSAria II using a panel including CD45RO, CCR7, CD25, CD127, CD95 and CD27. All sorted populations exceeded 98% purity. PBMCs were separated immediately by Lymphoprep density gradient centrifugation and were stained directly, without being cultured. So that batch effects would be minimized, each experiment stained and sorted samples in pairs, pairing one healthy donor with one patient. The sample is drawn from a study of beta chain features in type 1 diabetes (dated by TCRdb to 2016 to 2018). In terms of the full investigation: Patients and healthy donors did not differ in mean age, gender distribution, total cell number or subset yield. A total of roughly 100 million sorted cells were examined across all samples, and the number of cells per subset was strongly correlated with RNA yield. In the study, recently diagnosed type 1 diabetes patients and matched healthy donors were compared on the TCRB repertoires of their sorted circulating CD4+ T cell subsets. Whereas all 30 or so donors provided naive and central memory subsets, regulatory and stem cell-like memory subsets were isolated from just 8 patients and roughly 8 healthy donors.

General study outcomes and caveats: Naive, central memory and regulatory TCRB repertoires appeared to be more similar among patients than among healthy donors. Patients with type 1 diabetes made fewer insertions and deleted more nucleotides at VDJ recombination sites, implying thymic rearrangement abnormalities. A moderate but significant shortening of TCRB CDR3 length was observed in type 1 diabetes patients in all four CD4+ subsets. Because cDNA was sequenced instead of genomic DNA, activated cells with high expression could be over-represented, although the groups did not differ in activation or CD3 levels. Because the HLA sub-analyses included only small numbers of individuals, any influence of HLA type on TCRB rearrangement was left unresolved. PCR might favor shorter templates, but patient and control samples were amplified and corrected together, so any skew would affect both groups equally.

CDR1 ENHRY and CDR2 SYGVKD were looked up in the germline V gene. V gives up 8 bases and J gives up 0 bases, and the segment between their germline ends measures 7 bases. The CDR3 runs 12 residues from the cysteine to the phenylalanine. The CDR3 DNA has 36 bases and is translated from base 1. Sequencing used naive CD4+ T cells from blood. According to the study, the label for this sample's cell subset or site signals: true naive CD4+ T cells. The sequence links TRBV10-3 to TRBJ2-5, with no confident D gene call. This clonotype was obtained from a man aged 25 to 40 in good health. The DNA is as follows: TGTGCCATCGCGAGTAACCAAGAGACCCAGTACTTC. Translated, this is CAIASNQETQYF.